This T cell receptor (beta chain) is from a study of cytomegalovirus exposure and HLA in healthy donors. Trimming removed 0 bases from V and 5 bases from J, with 11 bases in between. Germline CDR1 reads SGHDT; CDR2 reads YYEEEE. The CDR3 contains 14 residues. TCRdb keeps only in-frame clones here, not all; method: immunoSEQ multiplex PCR. Of some 75,000 clones listed, about 95% are singletons. This TCR was sampled from a woman under 30 in good health and CMV-seronegative. The rearrangement joins TRBV5-6 to TRBJ1-2, with D tentatively TRBD1 (5 bases). Sequenced input: PBMCs. The CDR3 sequence: CASSLGDSQYGYTF. The CDR3 region has the DNA TGTGCCAGCAGCTTGGGGGACTCCCAGTATGGCTACACCTTC. The full variable domain, completed using reference TRBV5-6 and TRBJ1-2, is DAGVTQSPTHLIKTRGQQVTLRCSPKSGHDTVSWYQQALGQGPQFIFQYYEEEERQRGNFPDRFSGHQFPNYSSELNVNALLLGDSALYLCASSLGDSQYGYTFGSGTRLTVV.